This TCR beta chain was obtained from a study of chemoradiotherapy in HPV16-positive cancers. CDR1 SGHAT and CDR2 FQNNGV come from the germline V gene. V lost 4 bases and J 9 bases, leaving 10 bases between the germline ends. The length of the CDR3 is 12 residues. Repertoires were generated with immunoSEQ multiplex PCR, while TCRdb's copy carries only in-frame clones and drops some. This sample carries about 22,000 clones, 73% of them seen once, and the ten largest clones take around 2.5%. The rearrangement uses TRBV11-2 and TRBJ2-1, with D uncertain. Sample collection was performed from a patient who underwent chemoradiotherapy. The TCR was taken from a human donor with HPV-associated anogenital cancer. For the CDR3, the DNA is TGTGCCAGCAGCTCCCGAACCGGTGAGCAGTTCTTC. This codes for CASSSRTGEQFF.